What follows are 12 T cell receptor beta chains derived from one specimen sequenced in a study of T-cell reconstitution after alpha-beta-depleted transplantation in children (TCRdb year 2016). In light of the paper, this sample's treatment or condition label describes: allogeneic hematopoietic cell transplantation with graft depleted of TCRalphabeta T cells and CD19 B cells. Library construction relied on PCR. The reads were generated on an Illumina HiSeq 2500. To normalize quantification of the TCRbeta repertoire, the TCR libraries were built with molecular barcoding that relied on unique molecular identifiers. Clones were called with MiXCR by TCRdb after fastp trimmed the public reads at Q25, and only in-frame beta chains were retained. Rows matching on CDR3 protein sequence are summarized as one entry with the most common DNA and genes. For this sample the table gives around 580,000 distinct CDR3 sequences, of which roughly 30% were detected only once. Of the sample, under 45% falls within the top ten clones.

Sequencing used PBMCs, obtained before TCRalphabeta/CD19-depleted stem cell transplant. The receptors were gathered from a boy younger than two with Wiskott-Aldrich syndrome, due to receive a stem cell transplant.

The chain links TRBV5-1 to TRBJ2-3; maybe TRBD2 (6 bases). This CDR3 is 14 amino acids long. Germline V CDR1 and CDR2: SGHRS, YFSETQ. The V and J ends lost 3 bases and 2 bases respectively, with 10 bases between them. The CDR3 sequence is CASSWGTLTDTQYF. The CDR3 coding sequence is TGCGCCAGCAGCTGGGGGACTCTCACAGATACGCAGTATTTT. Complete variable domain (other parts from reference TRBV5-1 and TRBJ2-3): KAGVTQTPRYLIKTRGQQVTLSCSPISGHRSVSWYQQTPGQGLQFLFEYFSETQRNKGNFPGRFSGRQFSNSRSEMNVSTLELGDSALYLCASSWGTLTDTQYFGPGTRLTVL.

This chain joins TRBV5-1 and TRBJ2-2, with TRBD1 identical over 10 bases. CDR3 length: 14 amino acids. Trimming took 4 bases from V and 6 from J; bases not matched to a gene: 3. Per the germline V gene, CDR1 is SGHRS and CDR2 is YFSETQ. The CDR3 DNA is TGCGCCAGCAGCCCGGGACAGGGGCCCGGGGAGCTGTTTTTT. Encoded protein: CASSPGQGPGELFF.

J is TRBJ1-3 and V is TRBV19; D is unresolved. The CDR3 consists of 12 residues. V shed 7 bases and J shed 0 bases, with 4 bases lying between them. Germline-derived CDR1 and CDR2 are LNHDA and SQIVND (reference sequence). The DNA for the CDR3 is TGTGCCAGTACAACCTCTGGAAACACCATATATTTT. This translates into CASTTSGNTIYF.

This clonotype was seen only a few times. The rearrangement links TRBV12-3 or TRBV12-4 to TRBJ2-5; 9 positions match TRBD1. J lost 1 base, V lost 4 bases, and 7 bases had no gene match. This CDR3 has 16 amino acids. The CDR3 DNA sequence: TGTGCCAGCAGTTCCCCCGGACAGGGGATCCAAGAGACCCAGTACTTC. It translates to CASSSPGQGIQETQYF.

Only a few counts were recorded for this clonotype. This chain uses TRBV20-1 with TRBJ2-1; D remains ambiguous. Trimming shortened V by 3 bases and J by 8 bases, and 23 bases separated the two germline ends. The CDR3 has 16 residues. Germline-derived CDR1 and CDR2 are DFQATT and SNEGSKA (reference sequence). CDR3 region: CSASSPLERGVDEQFF. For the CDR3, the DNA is TGCAGTGCTAGCAGCCCCTTAGAGCGAGGCGTCGATGAGCAGTTCTTC.

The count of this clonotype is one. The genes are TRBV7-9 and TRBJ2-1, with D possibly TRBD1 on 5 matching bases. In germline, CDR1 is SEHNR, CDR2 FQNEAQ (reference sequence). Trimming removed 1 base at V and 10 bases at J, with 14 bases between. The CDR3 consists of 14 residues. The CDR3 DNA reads TGTGCCAGCAGCTTAGGGCCCAGGGTTGGGGAGCAGTTCTTC. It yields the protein CASSLGPRVGEQFF.

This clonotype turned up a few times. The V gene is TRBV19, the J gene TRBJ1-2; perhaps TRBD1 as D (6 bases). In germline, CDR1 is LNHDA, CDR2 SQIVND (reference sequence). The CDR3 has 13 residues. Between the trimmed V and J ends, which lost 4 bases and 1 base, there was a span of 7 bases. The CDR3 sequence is CASSTQGNYGYTF. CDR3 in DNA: TGTGCCAGTAGTACACAGGGTAACTATGGCTACACCTTC.

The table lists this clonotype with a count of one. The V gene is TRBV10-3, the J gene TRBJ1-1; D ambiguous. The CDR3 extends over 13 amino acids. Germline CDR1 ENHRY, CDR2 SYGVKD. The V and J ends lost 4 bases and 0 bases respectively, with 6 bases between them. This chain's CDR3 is CAISGAVNTEAFF. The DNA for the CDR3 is TGTGCCATCAGTGGGGCGGTGAACACTGAAGCTTTCTTT.

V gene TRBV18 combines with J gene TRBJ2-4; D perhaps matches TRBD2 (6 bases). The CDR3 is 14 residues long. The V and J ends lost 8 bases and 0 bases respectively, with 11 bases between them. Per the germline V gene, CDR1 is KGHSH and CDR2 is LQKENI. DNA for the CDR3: TGTGCCAGCGGAGGGGCCATAGCCAAAAACATTCAGTACTTC. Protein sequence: CASGGAIAKNIQYF.

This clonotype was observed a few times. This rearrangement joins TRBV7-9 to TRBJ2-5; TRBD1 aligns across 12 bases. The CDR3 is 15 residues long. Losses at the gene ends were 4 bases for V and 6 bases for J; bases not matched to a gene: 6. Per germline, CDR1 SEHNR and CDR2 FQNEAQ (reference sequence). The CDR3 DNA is TGTGCCAGCAGCTCCGGGACAGGGGGCAGGAAGACCCAGTACTTC. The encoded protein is CASSSGTGGRKTQYF.

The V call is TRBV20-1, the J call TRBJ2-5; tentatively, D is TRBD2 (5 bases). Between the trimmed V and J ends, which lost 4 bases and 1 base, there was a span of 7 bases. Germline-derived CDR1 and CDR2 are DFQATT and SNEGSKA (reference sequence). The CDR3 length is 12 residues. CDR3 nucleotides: TGCAGTGCTAAGCGGTCCCAAGAGACCCAGTACTTC. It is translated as CSAKRSQETQYF.

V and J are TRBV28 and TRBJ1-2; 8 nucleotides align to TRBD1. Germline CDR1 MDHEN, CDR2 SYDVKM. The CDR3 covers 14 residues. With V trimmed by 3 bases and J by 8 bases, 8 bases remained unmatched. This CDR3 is CASSLYRGAMGYTF. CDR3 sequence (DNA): TGTGCCAGCAGTTTGTACAGGGGGGCCATGGGCTACACCTTC.